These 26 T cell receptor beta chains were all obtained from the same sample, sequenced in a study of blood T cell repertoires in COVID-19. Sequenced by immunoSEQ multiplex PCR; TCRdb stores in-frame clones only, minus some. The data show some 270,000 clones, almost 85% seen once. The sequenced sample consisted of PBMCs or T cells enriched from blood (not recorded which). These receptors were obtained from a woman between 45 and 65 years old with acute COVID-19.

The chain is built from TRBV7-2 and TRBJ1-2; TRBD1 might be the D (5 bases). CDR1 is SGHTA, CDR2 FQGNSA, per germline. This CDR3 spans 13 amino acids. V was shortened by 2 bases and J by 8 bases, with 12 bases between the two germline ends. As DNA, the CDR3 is TGTGCCAGCAGCTTACCCGGGGGTGTGGGCTACACCTTC. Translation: CASSLPGGVGYTF.

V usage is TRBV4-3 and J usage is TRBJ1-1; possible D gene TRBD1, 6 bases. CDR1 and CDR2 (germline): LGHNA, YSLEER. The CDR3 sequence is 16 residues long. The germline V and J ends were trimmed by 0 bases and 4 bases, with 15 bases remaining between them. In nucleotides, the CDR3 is TGCGCCAGCAGCCAAGAAATGGGGGCCCGGGGCACTGAAGCTTTCTTT. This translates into CASSQEMGARGTEAFF.

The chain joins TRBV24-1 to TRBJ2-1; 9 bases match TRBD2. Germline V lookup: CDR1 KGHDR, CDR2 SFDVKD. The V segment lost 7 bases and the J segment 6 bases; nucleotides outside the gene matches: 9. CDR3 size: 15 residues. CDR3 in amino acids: CATSRAGGDINEQFF. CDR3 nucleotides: TGTGCCACCAGCCGAGCGGGGGGCGATATCAATGAGCAGTTCTTC.

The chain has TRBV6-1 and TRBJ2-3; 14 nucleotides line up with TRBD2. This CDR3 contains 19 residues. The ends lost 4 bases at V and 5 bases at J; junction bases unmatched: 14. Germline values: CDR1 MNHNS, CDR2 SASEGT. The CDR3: CASSGPGLAGVRWGDTQYF. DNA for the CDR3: TGTGCCAGCAGTGGCCCGGGACTAGCGGGGGTCAGATGGGGAGATACGCAGTATTTT.

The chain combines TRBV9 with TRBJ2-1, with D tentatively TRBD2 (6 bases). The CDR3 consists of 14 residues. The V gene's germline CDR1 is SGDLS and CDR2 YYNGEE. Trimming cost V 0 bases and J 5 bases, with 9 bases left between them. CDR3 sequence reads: CASSVAGTHNEQFF. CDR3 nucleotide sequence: TGTGCCAGCAGCGTAGCGGGGACTCACAATGAGCAGTTCTTC. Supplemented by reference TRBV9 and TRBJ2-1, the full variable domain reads DSGVTQTPKHLITATGQRVTLRCSPRSGDLSVYWYQQSLDQGLQFLIQYYNGEERAKGNILERFSAQQFPDLHSELNLSSLELGDSALYFCASSVAGTHNEQFFGPGTRLTVL.

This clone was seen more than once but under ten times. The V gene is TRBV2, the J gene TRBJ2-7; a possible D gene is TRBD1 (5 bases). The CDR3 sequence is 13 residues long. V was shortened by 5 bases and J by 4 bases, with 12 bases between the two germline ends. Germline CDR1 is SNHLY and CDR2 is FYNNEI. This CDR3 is CASSLDRDYEQYF. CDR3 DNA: TGTGCCAGCAGTCTTGACAGAGATTACGAGCAGTACTTC.

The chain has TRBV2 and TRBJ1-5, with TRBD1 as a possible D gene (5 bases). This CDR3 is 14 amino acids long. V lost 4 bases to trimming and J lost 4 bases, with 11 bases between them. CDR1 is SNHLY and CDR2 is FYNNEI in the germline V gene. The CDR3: CASSVQGVNQPQHF. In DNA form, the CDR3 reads TGTGCCAGCAGTGTTCAGGGTGTAAATCAGCCCCAGCATTTT. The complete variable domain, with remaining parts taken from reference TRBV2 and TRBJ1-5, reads EPEVTQTPSHQVTQMGQEVILRCVPISNHLYFYWYRQILGQKVEFLVSFYNNEISEKSEIFDDQFSVERPDGSNFTLKIRSTKLEDSAMYFCASSVQGVNQPQHFGDGTRLSIL.

The CDR3 reads CASGRRTGRVQINEQFF. CDR3 sequence (DNA): TGTGCTAGTGGTCGTCGCACGGGGAGGGTCCAGATCAATGAGCAGTTCTTC. V and J are TRBV12-5 and TRBJ2-1; 7 bases agree with TRBD2. With 5 bases clipped from V and 6 bases from J, the junction kept 16 bases outside the gene matches. CDR3 length: 17 residues. Looked up from germline, CDR1 is LGHNT and CDR2 is FRNRAP.

The CDR3 loop reads CASSPLDSISGNTIYF. The CDR3, as DNA: TGTGCCAGCTCACCACTAGACTCTATCTCTGGAAACACCATATATTTT. V gene TRBV18 combines with J gene TRBJ1-3; D ambiguous. Germline V gives CDR1 KGHSH, CDR2 LQKENI. The CDR3 has 16 amino acids. V dropped 1 base and J dropped 0 bases, with 10 bases sitting between them.

The CDR3 bases are TGTGCCAGCAGCTTAGCGCCTGGGACAGGGAAGAACACTGAAGCTTTCTTT. Translated: CASSLAPGTGKNTEAFF. This chain joins TRBV7-8 and TRBJ1-1, with 9 bases that match TRBD1. V shed 0 bases and J 1 base; nucleotides not matched to a gene: 6. The germline CDR1 and CDR2 sequences are SGHVS and FQNEAQ. The CDR3 is 17 residues long. The entire variable domain, with the rest obtained from reference TRBV7-8 and TRBJ1-1, is as follows: GAGVSQSPRYKVAKRGQDVALRCDPISGHVSLFWYQQALGQGPEFLTYFQNEAQLDKSGLPSDRFFAERPEGSVSTLKIQRTQQEDSAVYLCASSLAPGTGKNTEAFFGQGTRLTVV.

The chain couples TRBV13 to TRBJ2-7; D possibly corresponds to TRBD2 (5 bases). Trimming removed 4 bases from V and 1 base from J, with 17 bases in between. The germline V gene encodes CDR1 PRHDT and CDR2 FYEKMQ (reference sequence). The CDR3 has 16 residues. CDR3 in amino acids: CASSWGLSGRSYEQYF. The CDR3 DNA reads TGTGCCAGCAGCTGGGGTCTAAGCGGCCGGTCCTACGAGCAGTACTTC.

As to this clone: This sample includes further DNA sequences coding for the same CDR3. CDR3: CASSLGTGNQPQHF. CDR3 coding DNA: TGTGCCAGCAGCTTAGGAACAGGCAATCAGCCCCAGCATTTT. J is TRBJ1-5 and V is TRBV7-2; no clear D gene. The CDR3 covers 14 residues. The ends were cut back, 1 base at V and 2 bases at J, with 6 bases in the middle. Per the germline V gene, CDR1 is SGHTA and CDR2 is FQGNSA.

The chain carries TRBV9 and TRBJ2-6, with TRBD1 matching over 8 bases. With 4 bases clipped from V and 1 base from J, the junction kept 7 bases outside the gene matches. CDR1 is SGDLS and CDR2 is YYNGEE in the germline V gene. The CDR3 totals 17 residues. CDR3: CASSKGQVFSGANVLTF. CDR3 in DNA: TGTGCCAGCAGCAAGGGACAGGTGTTTTCTGGGGCCAACGTCCTGACTTTC.

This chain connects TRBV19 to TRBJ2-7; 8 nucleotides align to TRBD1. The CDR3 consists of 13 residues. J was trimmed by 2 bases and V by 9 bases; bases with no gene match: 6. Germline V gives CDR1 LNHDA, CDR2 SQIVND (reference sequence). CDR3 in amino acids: CASAAGQAYEQYF. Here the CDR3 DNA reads TGTGCCAGCGCTGCGGGACAGGCCTACGAGCAGTACTTC.

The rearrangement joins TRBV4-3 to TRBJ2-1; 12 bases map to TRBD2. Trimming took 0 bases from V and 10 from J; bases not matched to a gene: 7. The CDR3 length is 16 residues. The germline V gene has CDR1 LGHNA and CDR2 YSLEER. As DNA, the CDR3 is TGCGCCAGCAGCCAAGATTTTACTAGCGGGGGGTGGGAGCAGTTCTTC. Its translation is CASSQDFTSGGWEQFF.

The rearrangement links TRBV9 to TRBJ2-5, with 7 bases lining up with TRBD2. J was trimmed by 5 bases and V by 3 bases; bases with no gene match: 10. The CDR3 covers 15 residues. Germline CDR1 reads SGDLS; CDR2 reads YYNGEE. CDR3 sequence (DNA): TGTGCCAGCAGCGCGGGAGCGGGGTTGGGCGAGACCCAGTACTTC. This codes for CASSAGAGLGETQYF.

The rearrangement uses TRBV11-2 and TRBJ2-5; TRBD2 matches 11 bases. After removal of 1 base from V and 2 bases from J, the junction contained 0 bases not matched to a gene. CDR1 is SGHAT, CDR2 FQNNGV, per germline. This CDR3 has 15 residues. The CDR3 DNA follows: TGTGCCAGCAGCTTAGGGACTAGCGGGCAAGAGACCCAGTACTTC. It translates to CASSLGTSGQETQYF.

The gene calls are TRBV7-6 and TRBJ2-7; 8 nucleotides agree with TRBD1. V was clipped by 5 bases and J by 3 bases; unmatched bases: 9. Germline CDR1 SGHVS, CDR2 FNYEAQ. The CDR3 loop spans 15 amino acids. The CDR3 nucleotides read TGTGCCAGCAGCCCAAGGACAGGGAACAGCTACGAGCAGTACTTC. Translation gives CASSPRTGNSYEQYF.

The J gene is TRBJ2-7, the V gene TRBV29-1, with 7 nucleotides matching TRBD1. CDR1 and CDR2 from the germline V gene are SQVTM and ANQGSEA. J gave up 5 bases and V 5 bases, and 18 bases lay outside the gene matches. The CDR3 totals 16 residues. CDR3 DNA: TGCAGCGTTTTACAATCAGAGGCAGGGGGAATCAACGAGCAGTACTTC. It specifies CSVLQSEAGGINEQYF.

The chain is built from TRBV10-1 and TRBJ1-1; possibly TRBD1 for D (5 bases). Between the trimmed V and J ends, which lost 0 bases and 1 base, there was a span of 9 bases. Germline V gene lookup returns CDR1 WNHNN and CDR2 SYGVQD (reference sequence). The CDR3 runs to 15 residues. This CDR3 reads CASSESLDRNTEAFF. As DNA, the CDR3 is TGCGCCAGCAGTGAGTCGTTAGACAGGAACACTGAAGCTTTCTTT.

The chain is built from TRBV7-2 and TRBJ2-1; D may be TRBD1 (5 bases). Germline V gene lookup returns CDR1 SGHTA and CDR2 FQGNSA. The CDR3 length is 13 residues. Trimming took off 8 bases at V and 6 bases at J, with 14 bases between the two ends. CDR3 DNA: TGTGCCAGCTCCGAGATTGGGGCCAATGAGCAGTTCTTC. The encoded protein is CASSEIGANEQFF.

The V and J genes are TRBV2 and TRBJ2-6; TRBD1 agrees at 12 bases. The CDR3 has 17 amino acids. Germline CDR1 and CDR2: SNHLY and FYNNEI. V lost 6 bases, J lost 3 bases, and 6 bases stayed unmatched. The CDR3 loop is CASRDGTGGDGANVLTF. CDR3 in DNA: TGTGCCAGCAGGGACGGGACAGGGGGCGATGGGGCCAACGTCCTGACTTTC.

In DNA form, the CDR3 reads TGTGCCAGCAGCTTTGGAGGGGACACTGAAGCTTTCTTT. Protein sequence: CASSFGGDTEAFF. The rearrangement joins TRBV7-3 to TRBJ1-1; D is perhaps TRBD1 (5 bases). Between the trimmed V and J ends, which lost 3 bases and 3 bases, there was a span of 8 bases. Germline CDR1 is SGHTA and CDR2 is FQGTGA. The CDR3 consists of 13 residues.

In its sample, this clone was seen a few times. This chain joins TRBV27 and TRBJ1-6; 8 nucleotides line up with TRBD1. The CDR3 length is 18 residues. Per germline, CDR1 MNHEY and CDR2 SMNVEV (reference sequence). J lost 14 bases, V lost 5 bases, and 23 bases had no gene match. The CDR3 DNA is TGTGCCAGCAGTCCCTCAGGTCGGACAGGGCCTAATCCGGGCACCCTCCACTTT. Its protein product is CASSPSGRTGPNPGTLHF.

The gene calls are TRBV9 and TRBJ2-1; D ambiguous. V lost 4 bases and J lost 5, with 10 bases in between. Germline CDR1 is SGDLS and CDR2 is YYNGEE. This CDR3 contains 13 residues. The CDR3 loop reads CASSSGSNNEQFF. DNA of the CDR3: TGTGCCAGCAGCTCAGGATCGAACAATGAGCAGTTCTTC.

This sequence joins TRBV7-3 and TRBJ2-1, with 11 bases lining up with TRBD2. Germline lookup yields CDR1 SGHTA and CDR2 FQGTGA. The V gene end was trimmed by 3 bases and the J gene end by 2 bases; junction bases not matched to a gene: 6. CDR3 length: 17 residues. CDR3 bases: TGTGCCAGCAGCTTCTCTAGCGGGGGGCCACCCTACAATGAGCAGTTCTTC. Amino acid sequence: CASSFSSGGPPYNEQFF.